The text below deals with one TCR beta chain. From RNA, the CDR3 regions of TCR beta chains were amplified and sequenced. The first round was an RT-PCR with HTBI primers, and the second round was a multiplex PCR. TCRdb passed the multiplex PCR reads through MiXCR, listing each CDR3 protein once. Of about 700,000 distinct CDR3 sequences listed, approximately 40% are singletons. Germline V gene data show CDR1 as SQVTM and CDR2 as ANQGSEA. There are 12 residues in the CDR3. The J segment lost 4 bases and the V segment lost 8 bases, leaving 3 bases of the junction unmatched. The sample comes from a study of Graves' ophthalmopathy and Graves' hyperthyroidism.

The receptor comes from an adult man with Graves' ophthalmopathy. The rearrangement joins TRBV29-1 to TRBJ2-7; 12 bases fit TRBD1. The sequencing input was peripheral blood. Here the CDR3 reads CSSGQGAYEQYF. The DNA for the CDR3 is TGCAGCTCGGGACAGGGGGCGTACGAGCAGTACTTC.